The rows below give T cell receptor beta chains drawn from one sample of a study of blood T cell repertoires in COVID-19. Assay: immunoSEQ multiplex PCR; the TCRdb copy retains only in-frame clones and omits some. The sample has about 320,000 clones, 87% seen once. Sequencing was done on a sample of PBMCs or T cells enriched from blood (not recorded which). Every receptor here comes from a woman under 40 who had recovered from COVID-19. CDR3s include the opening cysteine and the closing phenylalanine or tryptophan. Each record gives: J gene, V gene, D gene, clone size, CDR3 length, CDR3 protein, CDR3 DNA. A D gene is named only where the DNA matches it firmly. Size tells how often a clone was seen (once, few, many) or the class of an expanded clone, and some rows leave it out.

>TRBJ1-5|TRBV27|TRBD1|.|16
CASSARQGTRNQPQHF
TGTGCCAGCAGTGCACGACAGGGAACTCGCAATCAGCCCCAGCATTTT
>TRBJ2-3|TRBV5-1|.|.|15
CASSLGGGATDTQYF
TGCGCCAGCAGCTTGGGTGGGGGGGCCACAGATACGCAGTATTTT
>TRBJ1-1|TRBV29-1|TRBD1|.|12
CSVGQGHTEAFF
TGCAGCGTTGGACAGGGGCACACTGAAGCTTTCTTT
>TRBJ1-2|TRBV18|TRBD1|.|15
CASSPWAGGPYGYTF
TGTGCCAGCTCACCATGGGCAGGGGGGCCCTATGGCTACACCTTC
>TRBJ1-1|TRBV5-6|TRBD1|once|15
CASSLPGGLNTEAFF
TGTGCCAGCAGCTTGCCAGGGGGACTGAACACTGAAGCTTTCTTT
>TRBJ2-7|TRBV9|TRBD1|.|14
CASSGDRGSYEQYF
TGTGCCAGCAGCGGGGACAGGGGATCCTACGAGCAGTACTTC
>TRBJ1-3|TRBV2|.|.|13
CASRDISGNTIYF
TGTGCCAGCAGGGACATCTCTGGAAACACCATATATTTT
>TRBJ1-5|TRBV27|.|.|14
CASSFGGGYQPQHF
TGTGCCAGCAGTTTTGGGGGGGGCTATCAGCCCCAGCATTTT
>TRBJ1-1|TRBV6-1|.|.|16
CASSEAPGHLNTEAFF
TGTGCCAGCAGTGAAGCCCCGGGACACTTGAACACTGAAGCTTTCTTT
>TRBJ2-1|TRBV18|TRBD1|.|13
CASSPDRHNEQFF
TGTGCCAGCTCACCGGACAGGCATAATGAGCAGTTCTTC
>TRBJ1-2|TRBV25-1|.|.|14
CASSEFRGVGGYTF
TGTGCCAGCAGTGAATTCAGGGGAGTGGGCGGCTACACCTTC
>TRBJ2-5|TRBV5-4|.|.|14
CASSLGQYQETQYF
TGTGCCAGCAGCTTGGGACAGTACCAAGAGACCCAGTACTTC
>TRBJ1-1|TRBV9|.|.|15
CASSPLGGLDTEAFF
TGTGCCAGCAGCCCCTTGGGGGGGTTAGATACTGAAGCTTTCTTT
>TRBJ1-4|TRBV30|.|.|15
CAWSVRTPTNEKLFF
TGTGCCTGGAGTGTACGGACACCAACTAATGAAAAACTGTTTTTT
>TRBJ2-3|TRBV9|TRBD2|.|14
CASRMSGAPDTQYF
TGTGCCAGCAGAATGAGCGGGGCCCCAGATACGCAGTATTTT
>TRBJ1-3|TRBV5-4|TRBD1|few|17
CASSSGQGRLSGNTIYF
TGTGCCAGCAGCTCTGGACAGGGACGTCTCTCTGGAAACACCATATATTTT
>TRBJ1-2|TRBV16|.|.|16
CASSQSSPRGHYGYTF
TGTGCCAGCAGCCAATCGTCCCCGCGCGGGCACTATGGCTACACCTTC
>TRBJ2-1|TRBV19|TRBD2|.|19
CASSPRLAGGRSSYNEQFF
TGTGCCAGTAGTCCTCGACTAGCGGGGGGCCGAAGCTCCTACAATGAGCAGTTCTTC
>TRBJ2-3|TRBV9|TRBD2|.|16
CASSVAAGGLTDTQYF
TGTGCCAGCAGCGTAGCTGCGGGGGGACTCACAGATACGCAGTATTTT
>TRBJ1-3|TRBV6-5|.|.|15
CASSFSVSSGNTIYF
TGTGCCAGCAGTTTTTCCGTCTCCTCTGGAAACACCATATATTTT
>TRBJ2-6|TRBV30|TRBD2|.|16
CAWSRGGGSGANVLTF
TGTGCCTGGAGTCGTGGGGGGGGGAGTGGGGCCAACGTCCTGACTTTC
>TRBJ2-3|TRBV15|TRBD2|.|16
CATSRDTSGGTDTQYF
TGTGCCACCAGCAGAGACACTAGCGGGGGCACAGATACGCAGTATTTT
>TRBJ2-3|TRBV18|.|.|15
CASGTLPVSTDTQYF
TGTGCCAGCGGGACTCTGCCGGTTAGCACAGATACGCAGTATTTT
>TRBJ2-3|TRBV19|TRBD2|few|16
CASSTSGTSGSDTQYF
TGTGCCAGTAGTACTTCCGGGACTAGCGGGTCAGATACGCAGTATTTT
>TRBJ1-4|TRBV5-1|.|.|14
CASSLLGANEKLFF
TGCGCCAGCAGCTTGCTGGGCGCAAATGAAAAACTGTTTTTT
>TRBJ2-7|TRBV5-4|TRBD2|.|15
CASSPSGRGTYEQYF
TGTGCCAGCAGCCCGAGCGGGCGGGGGACCTACGAGCAGTACTTC
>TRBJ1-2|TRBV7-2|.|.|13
CASSLVSSRGYTF
TGTGCCAGCAGCTTAGTTTCCTCTAGAGGCTACACCTTC
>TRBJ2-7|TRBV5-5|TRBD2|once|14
CASRGLAGGYEQYF
TGTGCCAGCAGGGGACTAGCGGGGGGGTACGAGCAGTACTTC
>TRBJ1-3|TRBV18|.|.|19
CASSPIHQGSQDSGNTIYF
TGTGCCAGCTCACCGATACACCAGGGAAGCCAAGACTCTGGAAACACCATATATTTT